The rows below give T cell receptor beta chains drawn from one sample of a study of blood T cells in healthy people across ages. In TCRdb, the 5' RACE reads were re-called with MiXCR into one record per CDR3 protein. Of about 780,000 distinct CDR3 sequences listed, roughly 24% are singletons. The same sample was also studied in work on T cells of mothers and their children.

Sequenced sample: blood. The receptors were sampled from a boy aged 5 to 17 in good health. Both conserved end residues are part of each CDR3. The order of the fields is J gene, D gene, V gene, clone size, CDR3 protein, CDR3 DNA. D genes are given only for firm matches. Clone sizes are given selectively: once, few, many, or a class where the clone is expanded.

J: TRBJ2-7
D: TRBD1
V: TRBV24-1
size: .
CDR3: CATSAAWDRGRQYF
DNA: TGTGCCACCAGTGCCGCTTGGGACAGGGGACGGCAGTACTTC

J: TRBJ2-5
D: TRBD2
V: TRBV12-3/TRBV12-4
size: few
CDR3: CANSFSSGAWGETQYF
DNA: TGTGCCAACAGTTTCAGTAGCGGGGCTTGGGGAGAGACCCAGTACTTC

J: TRBJ2-5
D: TRBD2
V: TRBV29-1
size: .
CDR3: CSVVQRGGRETQYF
DNA: TGCAGCGTTGTCCAGCGGGGGGGCCGAGAGACCCAGTACTTC

J: TRBJ2-3
D: .
V: TRBV10-3
size: .
CDR3: CAIREYTDTQYF
DNA: TGTGCCATCAGGGAGTACACAGATACGCAGTATTTT

J: TRBJ2-1
D: .
V: TRBV29-1
size: few
CDR3: CSVGINDNEQFF
DNA: TGCAGCGTTGGGATCAATGACAATGAGCAGTTCTTC

J: TRBJ2-6
D: .
V: TRBV6-4
size: .
CDR3: CASSDSMGSGANVLTF
DNA: TGTGCCAGCAGTGACTCTATGGGTTCTGGGGCCAACGTCCTGACTTTC

J: TRBJ2-1
D: .
V: TRBV9
size: .
CDR3: CASSTGLSSYNEQFF
DNA: TGTGCCAGCAGCACGGGACTGAGCTCCTACAATGAGCAGTTCTTC

J: TRBJ2-7
D: TRBD1
V: TRBV14
size: many
CDR3: CASSLTTGTGPIEQYF
DNA: TGTGCCAGCAGCCTAACAACCGGGACAGGGCCAATCGAGCAGTACTTC

J: TRBJ1-2
D: .
V: TRBV19
size: few
CDR3: CASRVLPLGGYTF
DNA: TGTGCCAGTAGAGTATTGCCCCTAGGTGGCTACACCTTC

J: TRBJ2-7
D: TRBD1
V: TRBV30
size: .
CDR3: CAWSGDSDYEQYF
DNA: TGTGCCTGGAGTGGGGACAGCGACTACGAGCAGTACTTC

J: TRBJ2-2
D: TRBD1
V: TRBV5-1
size: .
CDR3: CASSRDRPNTGELFF
DNA: TGCGCCAGCAGCCGGGACAGACCGAACACCGGGGAGCTGTTTTTT

J: TRBJ2-3
D: TRBD1
V: TRBV12-3/TRBV12-4
size: .
CDR3: CASTMTGVKTDTQYF
DNA: TGTGCCAGCACCATGACAGGGGTGAAAACAGATACGCAGTATTTT

J: TRBJ2-7
D: .
V: TRBV5-5
size: .
CDR3: CASSFHRAYEQYF
DNA: TGTGCCAGCAGCTTCCACAGGGCCTACGAGCAGTACTTC

J: TRBJ2-1
D: .
V: TRBV9
size: once
CDR3: CASSVGAHNEQFF
DNA: TGTGCCAGCAGCGTAGGGGCACACAATGAGCAGTTCTTC

J: TRBJ2-1
D: TRBD2
V: TRBV9
size: few
CDR3: CASSVGVAGGNEQFF
DNA: TGTGCCAGCAGCGTAGGTGTAGCGGGGGGCAATGAGCAGTTCTTC

J: TRBJ1-4
D: .
V: TRBV4-1
size: .
CDR3: CASRPLGTTNEKLFF
DNA: TGCGCCAGCCGCCCATTGGGGACAACTAATGAAAAACTGTTTTTT

J: TRBJ2-6
D: TRBD1
V: TRBV6-6
size: few
CDR3: CASSATGVPSGANVLTF
DNA: TGTGCCAGCAGCGCGACAGGGGTCCCCTCTGGGGCCAACGTCCTGACTTTC

J: TRBJ1-1
D: .
V: TRBV5-1
size: .
CDR3: CASSLIYKTTEAFF
DNA: TGCGCCAGCAGCTTGATTTACAAAACCACTGAAGCTTTCTTT

J: TRBJ2-7
D: .
V: TRBV12-3/TRBV12-4
size: .
CDR3: CASSLFHEQYF
DNA: TGTGCCAGCAGTTTATTTCACGAGCAGTACTTC

J: TRBJ2-7
D: .
V: TRBV20-1
size: .
CDR3: CSAWVGTHYEQYF
DNA: TGCAGTGCTTGGGTAGGCACCCACTACGAGCAGTACTTC

J: TRBJ2-1
D: TRBD2
V: TRBV28
size: few
CDR3: CASSSTSGAYNEQFF
DNA: TGTGCCAGCAGCTCCACTAGCGGGGCCTACAATGAGCAGTTCTTC

J: TRBJ2-5
D: .
V: TRBV5-1
size: .
CDR3: CASSQPRKETQYF
DNA: TGCGCCAGCAGCCAACCACGGAAAGAGACCCAGTACTTC

J: TRBJ2-5
D: .
V: TRBV25-1
size: many
CDR3: CASSESATTYQETQYF
DNA: TGTGCCAGCAGTGAAAGCGCTACCACCTACCAAGAGACCCAGTACTTC

J: TRBJ1-2
D: .
V: TRBV30
size: few
CDR3: CAWSKLWGYTF
DNA: TGTGCCTGGAGTAAGCTCTGGGGCTACACCTTC

J: TRBJ2-5
D: TRBD2
V: TRBV2
size: .
CDR3: CASRGAAGGQETQYF
DNA: TGTGCCAGCAGGGGAGCGGCGGGGGGCCAAGAGACCCAGTACTTC

J: TRBJ1-2
D: .
V: TRBV9
size: many
CDR3: CASSDLANYGYTF
DNA: TGTGCCAGCAGCGATTTAGCTAACTATGGCTACACCTTC

J: TRBJ2-7
D: .
V: TRBV15
size: few
CDR3: CATSRDGPSYEQYF
DNA: TGTGCCACCAGCAGAGATGGGCCCTCCTACGAGCAGTACTTC

J: TRBJ2-6
D: .
V: TRBV24-1
size: few
CDR3: CATSLGSGANVLTF
DNA: TGTGCCACCTCTCTTGGGTCTGGGGCCAACGTCCTGACTTTC

J: TRBJ2-5
D: .
V: TRBV7-9
size: .
CDR3: CASSPRRGKETQYF
DNA: TGTGCCAGCAGCCCCAGAAGGGGTAAAGAGACCCAGTACTTC